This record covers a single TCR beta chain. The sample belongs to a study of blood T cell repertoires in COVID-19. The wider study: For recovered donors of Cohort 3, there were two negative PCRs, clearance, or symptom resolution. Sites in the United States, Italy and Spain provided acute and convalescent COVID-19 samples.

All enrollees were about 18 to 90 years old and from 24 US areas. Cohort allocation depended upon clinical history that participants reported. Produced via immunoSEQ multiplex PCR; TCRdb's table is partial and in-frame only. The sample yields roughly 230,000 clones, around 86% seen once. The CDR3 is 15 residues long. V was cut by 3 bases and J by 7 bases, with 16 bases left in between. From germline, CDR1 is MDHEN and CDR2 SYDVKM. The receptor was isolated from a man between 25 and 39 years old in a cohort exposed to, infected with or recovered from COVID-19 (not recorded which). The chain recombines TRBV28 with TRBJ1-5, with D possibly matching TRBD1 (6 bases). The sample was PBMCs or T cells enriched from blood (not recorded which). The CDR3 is CASSFPGVYRQPQHF. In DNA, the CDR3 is TGTGCCAGCAGTTTTCCAGGGGTCTATAGGCAGCCCCAGCATTTT.